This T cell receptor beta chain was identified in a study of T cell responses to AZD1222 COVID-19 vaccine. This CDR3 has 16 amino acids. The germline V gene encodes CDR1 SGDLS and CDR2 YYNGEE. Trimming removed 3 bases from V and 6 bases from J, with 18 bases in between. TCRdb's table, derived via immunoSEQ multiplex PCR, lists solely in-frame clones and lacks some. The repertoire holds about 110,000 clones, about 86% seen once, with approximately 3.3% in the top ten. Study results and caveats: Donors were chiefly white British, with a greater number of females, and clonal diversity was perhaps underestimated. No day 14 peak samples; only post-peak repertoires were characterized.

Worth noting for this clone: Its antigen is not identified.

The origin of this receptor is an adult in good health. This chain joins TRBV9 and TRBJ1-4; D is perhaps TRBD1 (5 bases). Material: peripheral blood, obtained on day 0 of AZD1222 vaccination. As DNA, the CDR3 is TGTGCCAGCAGCGCGCTAACGGGGCAGGCTTATGAAAAACTGTTTTTT. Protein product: CASSALTGQAYEKLFF.